This TCR beta chain was captured by sequencing in a study of blood T cell repertoires in COVID-19. Turning to the study itself: Sites in the United States, Italy and Spain provided acute and convalescent COVID-19 samples. T cells, B-cell-depleted T cells, or PBMCs provided the cDNA or gDNA that served as material.

Per the study methods: Estimated nucleated cell counts came from reference gene primer amplification. Produced via immunoSEQ multiplex PCR; TCRdb's table is partial and in-frame only. The V and J calls and clone size were taken over from that table, and D and trimming were inferred from the DNA. The data contain about 230,000 clones, 84% of them seen just once; the ten biggest clones take up 15% to 20%. About this clone itself: The junction does not match germline at one end; this may be a read error.

Looked up from germline, CDR1 is SGHDT and CDR2 is YYEEEE. The CDR3 spans 13 residues. This chain joins TRBV5-6 and TRBJ2-7; a possible D gene is TRBD2 (6 bases). Sample: peripheral blood. This receptor was identified in a woman aged 80 or older with active or convalescent COVID-19. CDR3 sequence: CASSLVVGTENLF. For the CDR3, the DNA is TGTGCCAGCAGCTTGGTTGTTGGGACTGAAAATCTCTTC.